This T cell receptor beta chain emerged from a study of identical twins. Study-level findings and limits: Whereas memory repertoires showed no such difference, abundant cord blood beta clonotypes carried fewer insertions. Models predicted too little out-of-frame TCR alpha sharing in monozygotic twins. Invariant MAIT and iNKT cells may have partly biased zero-insertion analyses.

TCRdb ran MiXCR on the 5' RACE reads and lists one entry per CDR3 protein. The table records 750,000 to 950,000 distinct CDR3 sequences, 12% of them present only once. Trimming pared 3 bases from V and 3 bases from J, leaving 26 bases between. The V gene's germline CDR1 is ENHRY and CDR2 SYGVKD. This CDR3 spans 19 amino acids. Remarks on this clonotype: Its matching antigen is unknown.

This same sample was also part of a study on yellow fever vaccine responses in identical twins. That report adds: Twins reportedly appeared to share part of their vaccine T cell response while keeping part individual.

The receptor was isolated from a woman younger than 35 in good health. Sequencing was done on a sample of PBMCs. The J gene is TRBJ1-1, the V gene TRBV10-3; D is undetermined. CDR3 DNA: TGTGCCATCAGTGACCCCGTCCAGAAAACCCAAAAGAGGTACACTGAAGCTTTCTTT. Its protein is CAISDPVQKTQKRYTEAFF.